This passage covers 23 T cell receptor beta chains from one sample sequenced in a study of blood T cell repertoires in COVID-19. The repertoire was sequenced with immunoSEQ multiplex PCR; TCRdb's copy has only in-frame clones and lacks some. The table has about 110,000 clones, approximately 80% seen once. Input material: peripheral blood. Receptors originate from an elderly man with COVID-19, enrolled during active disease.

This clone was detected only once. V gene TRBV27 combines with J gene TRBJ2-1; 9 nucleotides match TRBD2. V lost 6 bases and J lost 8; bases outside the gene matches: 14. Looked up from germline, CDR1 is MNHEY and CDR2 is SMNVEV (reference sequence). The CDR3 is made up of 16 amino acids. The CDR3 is CASSLGVAGAIDEQFF. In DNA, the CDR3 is TGTGCCAGCAGCCTAGGGGTAGCGGGAGCCATAGATGAGCAGTTCTTC.

The CDR3 bases are TGCGCCAGCAGCTTGGGAGTCGGGAGAAAAGAGACCCAGTACTTC. Translated, it gives CASSLGVGRKETQYF. V and J are TRBV5-1 and TRBJ2-5, with D perhaps matching TRBD2 (6 bases). Germline V gives CDR1 SGHRS, CDR2 YFSETQ. V lost 0 bases, J lost 3 bases, and 12 bases lay in between. This CDR3 region has 15 residues.

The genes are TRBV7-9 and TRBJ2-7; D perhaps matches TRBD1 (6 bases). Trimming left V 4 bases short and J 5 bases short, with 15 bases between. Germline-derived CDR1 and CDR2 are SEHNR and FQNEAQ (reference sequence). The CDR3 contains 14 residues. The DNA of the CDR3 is TGTGCCAGCAGCTACCCTGCCCAGGGGCACGAGCAGTACTTC. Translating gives CASSYPAQGHEQYF.

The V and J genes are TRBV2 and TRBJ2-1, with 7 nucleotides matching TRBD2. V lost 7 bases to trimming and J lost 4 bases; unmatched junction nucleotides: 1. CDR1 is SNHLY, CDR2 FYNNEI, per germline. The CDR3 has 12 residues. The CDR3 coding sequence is TGTGCCAGCAACGGGGGGTACAATGAGCAGTTCTTC. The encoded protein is CASNGGYNEQFF.

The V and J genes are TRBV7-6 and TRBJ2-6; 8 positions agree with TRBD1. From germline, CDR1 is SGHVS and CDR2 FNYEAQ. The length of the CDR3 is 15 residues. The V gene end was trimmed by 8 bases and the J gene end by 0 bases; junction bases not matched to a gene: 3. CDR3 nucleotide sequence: TGTGCCAGCGGTACAGGGGGCTCTGGGGCCAACGTCCTGACTTTC. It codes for CASGTGGSGANVLTF.

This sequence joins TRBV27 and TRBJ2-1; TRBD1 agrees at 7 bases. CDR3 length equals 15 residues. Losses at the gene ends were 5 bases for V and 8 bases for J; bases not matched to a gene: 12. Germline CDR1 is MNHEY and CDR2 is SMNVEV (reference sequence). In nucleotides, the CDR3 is TGTGCCAGCAGTCCCGGGACAGTAGGTAGAGATGAGCAGTTCTTC. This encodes CASSPGTVGRDEQFF.

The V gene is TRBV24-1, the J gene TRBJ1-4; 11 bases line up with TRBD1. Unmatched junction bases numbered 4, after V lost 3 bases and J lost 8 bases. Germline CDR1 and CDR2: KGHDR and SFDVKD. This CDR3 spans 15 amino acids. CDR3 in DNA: TGTGCCACCAGTGATGGACAGGGGGCTTACGAAAAACTGTTTTTT. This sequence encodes CATSDGQGAYEKLFF.

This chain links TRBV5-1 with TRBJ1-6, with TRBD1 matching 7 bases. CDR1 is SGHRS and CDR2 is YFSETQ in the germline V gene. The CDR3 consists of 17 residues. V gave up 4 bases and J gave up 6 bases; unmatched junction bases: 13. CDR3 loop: CASSTNFRGISNSPLHF. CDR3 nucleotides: TGCGCCAGCAGCACGAATTTCAGGGGGATTAGTAATTCACCCCTCCACTTT.

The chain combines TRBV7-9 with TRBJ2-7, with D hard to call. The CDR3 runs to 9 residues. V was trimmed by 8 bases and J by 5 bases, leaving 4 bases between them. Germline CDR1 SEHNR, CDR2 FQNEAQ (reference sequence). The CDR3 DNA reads TGTGCCAGCGGCCACGAGCAGTACTTC. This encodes CASGHEQYF.

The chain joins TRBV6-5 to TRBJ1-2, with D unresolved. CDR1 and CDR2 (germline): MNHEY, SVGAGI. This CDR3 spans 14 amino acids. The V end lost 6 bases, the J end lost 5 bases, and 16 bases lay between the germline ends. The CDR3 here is CASSLDKAPYGYTF. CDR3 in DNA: TGTGCCAGCAGCTTAGACAAGGCCCCTTATGGCTACACCTTC.

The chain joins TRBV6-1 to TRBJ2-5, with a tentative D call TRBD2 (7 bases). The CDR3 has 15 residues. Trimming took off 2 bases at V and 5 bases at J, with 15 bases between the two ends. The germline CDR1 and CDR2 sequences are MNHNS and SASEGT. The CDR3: CASSETRGAHETQYF. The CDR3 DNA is TGTGCCAGCAGTGAAACTCGGGGGGCGCACGAGACCCAGTACTTC.

The CDR3 coding sequence is TGTGCCAGCAGCCACAGGGGCCTACCTCCGAACACTGAAGCTTTCTTT. The encoded protein is CASSHRGLPPNTEAFF. The chain carries TRBV5-8 and TRBJ1-1; 7 nucleotides agree with TRBD1. With 4 bases clipped from V and 1 base from J, the junction kept 10 bases outside the gene matches. Germline CDR1 is SGHTS and CDR2 is YDEGEE. The CDR3 sequence is 16 residues long. Full variable domain (remainder filled in from reference TRBV5-8 and TRBJ1-1): EAGVTQSPTHLIKTRGQQATLRCSPISGHTSVYWYQQALGLGLQFLLWYDEGEERNRGNFPPRFSGRQFPNYSSELNVNALELEDSALYLCASSHRGLPPNTEAFFGQGTRLTVV.

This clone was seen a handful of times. CDR3: CASSKGQVNTEAFF. The CDR3 coding sequence is TGTGCCAGCAGTAAGGGACAGGTCAACACTGAAGCTTTCTTT. This chain links TRBV6-5 with TRBJ1-1; 8 bases match TRBD1. V gave up 5 bases and J gave up 2 bases; unmatched junction bases: 4. CDR1 is MNHEY, CDR2 SVGAGI, per germline. CDR3 length: 14 amino acids.

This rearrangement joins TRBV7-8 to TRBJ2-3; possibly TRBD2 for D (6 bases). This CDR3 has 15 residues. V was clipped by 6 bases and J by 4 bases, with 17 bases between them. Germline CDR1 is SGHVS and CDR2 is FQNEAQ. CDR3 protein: CASRRGGWGADTQYF. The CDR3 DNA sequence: TGTGCCAGCAGACGCGGTGGCTGGGGGGCAGATACGCAGTATTTT.

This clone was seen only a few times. Written as DNA, the CDR3 is TGTGCCAGCTCACTCGGACAGGAGGAGTACTTC. Translation gives CASSLGQEEYF. The V and J genes are TRBV18 and TRBJ2-7; 7 nucleotides align to TRBD1. CDR3 length: 11 residues. The J segment lost 11 bases and the V segment lost 4 bases, leaving 5 bases of the junction unmatched. The germline V gene has CDR1 KGHSH and CDR2 LQKENI.

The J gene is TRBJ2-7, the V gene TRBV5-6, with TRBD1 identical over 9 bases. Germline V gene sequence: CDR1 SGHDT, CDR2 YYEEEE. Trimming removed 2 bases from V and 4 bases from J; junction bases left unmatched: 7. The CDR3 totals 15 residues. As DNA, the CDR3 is TGTGCCAGCAGCTTCACCGGGACAGGGTTTTACGAGCAGTACTTC. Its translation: CASSFTGTGFYEQYF. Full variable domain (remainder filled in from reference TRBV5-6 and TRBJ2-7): DAGVTQSPTHLIKTRGQQVTLRCSPKSGHDTVSWYQQALGQGPQFIFQYYEEEERQRGNFPDRFSGHQFPNYSSELNVNALLLGDSALYLCASSFTGTGFYEQYFGPGTRLTVT.

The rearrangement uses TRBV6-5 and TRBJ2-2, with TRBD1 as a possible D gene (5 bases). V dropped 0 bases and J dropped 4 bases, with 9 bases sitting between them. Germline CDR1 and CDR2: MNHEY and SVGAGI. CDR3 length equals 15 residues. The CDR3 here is CASSYSGAVTGELFF. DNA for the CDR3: TGTGCCAGCAGTTACTCAGGGGCAGTCACCGGGGAGCTGTTTTTT.

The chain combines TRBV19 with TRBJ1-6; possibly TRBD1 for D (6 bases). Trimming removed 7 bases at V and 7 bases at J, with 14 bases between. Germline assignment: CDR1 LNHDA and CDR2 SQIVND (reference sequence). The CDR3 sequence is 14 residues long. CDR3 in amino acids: CASTRGQKNSPLHF. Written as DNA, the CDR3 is TGTGCCAGTACCAGAGGACAGAAAAATTCACCCCTCCACTTT. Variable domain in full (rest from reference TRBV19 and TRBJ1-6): DGGITQSPKYLFRKEGQNVTLSCEQNLNHDAMYWYRQDPGQGLRLIYYSQIVNDFQKGDIAEGYSVSREKKESFPLTVTSAQKNPTAFYLCASTRGQKNSPLHFGNGTRLTVT.

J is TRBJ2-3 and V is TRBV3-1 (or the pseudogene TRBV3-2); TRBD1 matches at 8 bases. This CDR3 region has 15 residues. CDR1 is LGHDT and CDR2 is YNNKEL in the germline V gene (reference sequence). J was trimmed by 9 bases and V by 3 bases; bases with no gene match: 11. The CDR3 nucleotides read TGTGCCAGCAGCCAGTATACCATGACAGGGGAAACGCAGTATTTT. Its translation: CASSQYTMTGETQYF.

CDR3 in amino acids: CASSLLAREQFF. CDR3 bases: TGTGCCAGCAGTTTACTAGCTCGCGAGCAGTTCTTC. The chain couples TRBV2 to TRBJ2-1; possibly TRBD2 for D (6 bases). The V gene's germline CDR1 is SNHLY and CDR2 FYNNEI. The CDR3 contains 12 residues. V was cut by 5 bases and J by 10 bases, with 12 bases left in between.

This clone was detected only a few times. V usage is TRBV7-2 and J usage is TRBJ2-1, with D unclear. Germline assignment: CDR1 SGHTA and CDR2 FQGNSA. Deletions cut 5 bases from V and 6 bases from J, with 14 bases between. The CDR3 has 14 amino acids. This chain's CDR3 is CASSPILASNEQFF. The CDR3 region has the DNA TGTGCCAGCAGCCCGATTTTAGCCTCCAATGAGCAGTTCTTC.

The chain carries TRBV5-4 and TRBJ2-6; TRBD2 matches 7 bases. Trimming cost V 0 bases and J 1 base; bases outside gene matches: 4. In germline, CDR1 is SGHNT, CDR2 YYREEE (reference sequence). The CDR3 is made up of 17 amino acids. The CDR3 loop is CASSLASGTSGANVLTF. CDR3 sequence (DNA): TGTGCCAGCAGCTTGGCTAGCGGAACTTCTGGGGCCAACGTCCTGACTTTC.

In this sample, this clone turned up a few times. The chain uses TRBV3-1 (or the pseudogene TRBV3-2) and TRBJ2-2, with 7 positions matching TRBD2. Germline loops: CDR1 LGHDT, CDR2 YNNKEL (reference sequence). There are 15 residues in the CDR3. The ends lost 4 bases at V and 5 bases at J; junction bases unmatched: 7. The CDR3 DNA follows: TGTGCCAGCAGCCGAGGGGAGGGACTAACCGGGGAGCTGTTTTTT. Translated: CASSRGEGLTGELFF.